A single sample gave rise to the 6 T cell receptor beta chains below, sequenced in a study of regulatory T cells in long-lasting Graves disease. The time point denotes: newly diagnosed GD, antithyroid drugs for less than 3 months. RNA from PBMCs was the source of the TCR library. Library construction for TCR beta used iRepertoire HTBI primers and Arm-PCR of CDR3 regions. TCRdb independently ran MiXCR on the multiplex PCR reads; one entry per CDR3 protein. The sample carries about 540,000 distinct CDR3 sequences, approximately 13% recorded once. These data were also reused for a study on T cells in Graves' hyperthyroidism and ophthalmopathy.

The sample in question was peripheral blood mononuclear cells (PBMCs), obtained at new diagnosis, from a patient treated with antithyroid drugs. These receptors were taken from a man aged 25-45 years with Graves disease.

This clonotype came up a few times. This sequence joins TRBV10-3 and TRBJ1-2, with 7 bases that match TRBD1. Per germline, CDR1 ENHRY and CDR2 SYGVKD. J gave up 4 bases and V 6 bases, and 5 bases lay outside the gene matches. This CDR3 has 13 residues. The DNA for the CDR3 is TGTGCCATCAGGCAGGGGGTATTCTATGGCTACACCTTC. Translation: CAIRQGVFYGYTF.

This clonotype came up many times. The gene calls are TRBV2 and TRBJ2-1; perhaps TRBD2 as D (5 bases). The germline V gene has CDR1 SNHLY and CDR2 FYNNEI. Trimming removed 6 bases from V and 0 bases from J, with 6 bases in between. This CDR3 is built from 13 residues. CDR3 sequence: CASSGNSYNEQFF. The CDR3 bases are TGTGCCAGCAGCGGGAACTCCTACAATGAGCAGTTCTTC.

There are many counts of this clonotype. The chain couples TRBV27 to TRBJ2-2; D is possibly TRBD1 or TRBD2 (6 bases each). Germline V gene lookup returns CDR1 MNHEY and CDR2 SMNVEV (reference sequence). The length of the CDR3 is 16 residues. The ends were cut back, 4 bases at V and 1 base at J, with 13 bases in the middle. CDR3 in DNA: TGTGCCAGCAGTTCCCTGGGGGGCAAGAACACCGGGGAGCTGTTTTTT. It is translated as CASSSLGGKNTGELFF.

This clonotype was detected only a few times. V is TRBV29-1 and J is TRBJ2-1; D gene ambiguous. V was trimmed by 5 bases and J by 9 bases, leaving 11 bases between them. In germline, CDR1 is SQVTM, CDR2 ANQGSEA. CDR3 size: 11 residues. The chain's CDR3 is CSVPLWGEQFF. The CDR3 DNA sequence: TGCAGCGTTCCATTATGGGGTGAGCAGTTCTTC.

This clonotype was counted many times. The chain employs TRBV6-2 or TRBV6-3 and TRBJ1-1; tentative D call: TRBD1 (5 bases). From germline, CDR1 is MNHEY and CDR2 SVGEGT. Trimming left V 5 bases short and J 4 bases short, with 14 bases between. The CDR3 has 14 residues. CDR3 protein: CASSSGGGSTEAFF. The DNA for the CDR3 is TGTGCCAGCAGTAGCGGGGGTGGAAGCACTGAAGCTTTCTTT.

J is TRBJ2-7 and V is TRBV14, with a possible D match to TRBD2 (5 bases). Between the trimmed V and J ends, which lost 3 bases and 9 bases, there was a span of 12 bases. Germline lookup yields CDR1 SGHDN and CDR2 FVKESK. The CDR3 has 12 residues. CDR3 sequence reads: CASSQALRVQYF. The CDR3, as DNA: TGTGCCAGCAGCCAGGCTCTGAGGGTGCAGTACTTC.